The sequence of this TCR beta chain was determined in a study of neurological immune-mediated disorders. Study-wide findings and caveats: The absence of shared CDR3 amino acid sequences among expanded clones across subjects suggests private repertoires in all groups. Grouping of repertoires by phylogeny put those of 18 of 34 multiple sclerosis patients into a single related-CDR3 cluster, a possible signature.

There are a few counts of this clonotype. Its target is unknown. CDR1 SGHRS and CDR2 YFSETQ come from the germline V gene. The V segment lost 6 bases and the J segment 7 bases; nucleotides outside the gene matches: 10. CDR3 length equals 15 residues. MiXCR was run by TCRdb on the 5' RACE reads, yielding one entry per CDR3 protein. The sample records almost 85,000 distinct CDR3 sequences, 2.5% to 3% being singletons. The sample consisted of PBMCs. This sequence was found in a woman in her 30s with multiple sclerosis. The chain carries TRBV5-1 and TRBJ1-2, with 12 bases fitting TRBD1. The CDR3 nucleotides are TGCGCCAGCAACCCCGGGGGACAGGGGGCTTCTGGCTACACCTTC. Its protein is CASNPGGQGASGYTF.